This passage covers 18 T cell receptor beta chains from one sample sequenced in a study of T cell responses to AZD1222 COVID-19 vaccine. Sequencing used immunoSEQ multiplex PCR; TCRdb keeps in-frame clones, though not all of them. The repertoire has roughly 150,000 clones, roughly 92% of them found once; the top ten carry 1% to 1.5%. The input for sequencing was peripheral blood, taken 28 days after the second AZD1222 dose. These TCRs come from an adult who received the AZD1222 COVID-19 vaccine.

The chain combines TRBV4-3 with TRBJ1-1; D gene ambiguous. There are 15 residues in the CDR3. Germline values: CDR1 LGHNA, CDR2 YSLEER. V was cut by 4 bases and J by 4 bases, with 16 bases left in between. This CDR3 is CASSRDPISSTEAFF. CDR3 nucleotide sequence: TGCGCCAGCAGCCGGGATCCCATATCGAGCACTGAAGCTTTCTTT.

The gene calls are TRBV5-1 and TRBJ2-3; no clear D gene. Between the trimmed V and J ends, which lost 0 bases and 6 bases, there was a span of 11 bases. The CDR3 is made up of 14 amino acids. Germline CDR1 and CDR2: SGHRS and YFSETQ. CDR3 residues: CASSLAVGSDTQYF. Here the CDR3 DNA reads TGCGCCAGCAGCTTGGCCGTGGGTTCCGATACGCAGTATTTT. Based on the CDR3 plus reference TRBV5-1 and TRBJ2-3, the full variable domain is KAGVTQTPRYLIKTRGQQVTLSCSPISGHRSVSWYQQTPGQGLQFLFEYFSETQRNKGNFPGRFSGRQFSNSRSEMNVSTLELGDSALYLCASSLAVGSDTQYFGPGTRLTVL.

This clone was seen more than once but under ten times. The V call is TRBV19, the J call TRBJ2-1, with TRBD2 as a possible D gene (6 bases). From germline, CDR1 is LNHDA and CDR2 SQIVND (reference sequence). V dropped 6 bases and J dropped 3 bases, with 6 bases sitting between them. The CDR3 has 12 amino acids. CDR3 in DNA: TGTGCCAGTAGCGGGGGCTACAATGAGCAGTTCTTC. This codes for CASSGGYNEQFF.

The V call is TRBV27, the J call TRBJ1-1; possible D gene TRBD1, 5 bases. V lost 3 bases and J 11 bases, leaving 10 bases between the germline ends. CDR3 length: 11 amino acids. Germline V CDR1 and CDR2: MNHEY, SMNVEV (reference sequence). This chain's CDR3 is CASSFGGVAFF. Here the CDR3 DNA reads TGTGCCAGCAGTTTCGGGGGTGTTGCTTTCTTT.

V usage is TRBV4-2 and J usage is TRBJ1-2; TRBD1 might be the D (6 bases). Germline V gene sequence: CDR1 LGHNA, CDR2 YNFKEQ. This CDR3 comprises 13 residues. Trimming stripped 7 bases from V and 4 bases from J, with 13 bases between. CDR3 sequence (DNA): TGTGCCAGCACAGGGGCTATTGGCTATGGCTACACCTTC. This sequence encodes CASTGAIGYGYTF.

This chain links TRBV24-1 with TRBJ2-2, with 10 bases fitting TRBD1. Trimming cost V 12 bases and J 7 bases; bases outside gene matches: 16. The CDR3 has 16 residues. Germline V gives CDR1 KGHDR, CDR2 SFDVKD. CDR3 sequence reads: CAPLVPGTGVVGELFF. The CDR3 DNA reads TGTGCCCCCCTGGTCCCCGGGACAGGGGTCGTCGGGGAGCTGTTTTTT.

The rearrangement uses TRBV21-1 and TRBJ2-3; TRBD2 was called by the table and not checked on the DNA. TRBV21-1 is given as a pseudogene. The CDR3 is 23 residues long. Here the CDR3 reads CASSLPTGGGGLAGGHITDTQYF. The CDR3 nucleotides read TGTGCCAGCAGCCTTCCAACGGGGGGCGGGGGTCTAGCGGGAGGTCACATCACAGATACGCAGTATTTT.

This clone was seen a handful of times. The chain joins TRBV25-1 to TRBJ2-4; 8 nucleotides match TRBD2. The ends lost 3 bases at V and 8 bases at J; junction bases unmatched: 6. Germline assignment: CDR1 MGHDK and CDR2 SYGVNS. CDR3 length: 14 residues. CDR3 in amino acids: CASSDIAGWDIQYF. The CDR3 DNA follows: TGTGCCAGCAGTGACATAGCGGGGTGGGACATTCAGTACTTC. Drawing the rest from reference TRBV25-1 and TRBJ2-4, the complete variable domain is EADIYQTPRYLVIGTGKKITLECSQTMGHDKMYWYQQDPGMELHLIHYSYGVNSTEKGDLSSESTVSRIRTEHFPLTLESARPSHTSQYLCASSDIAGWDIQYFGAGTRLSVL.

The rearrangement links TRBV27 to TRBJ2-7; D perhaps matches TRBD1 (5 bases). V shed 7 bases and J shed 2 bases, with 24 bases lying between them. In germline, CDR1 is MNHEY, CDR2 SMNVEV (reference sequence). This CDR3 region has 17 residues. CDR3 DNA sequence: TGTGCCAGCACCCCAACTCGGGCAGGGTTGAACCCCTACGAGCAGTACTTC. Translation: CASTPTRAGLNPYEQYF.

The rearrangement links TRBV10-3 to TRBJ2-1, with TRBD2 matching 8 bases. The CDR3 runs 15 residues. Per the germline V gene, CDR1 is ENHRY and CDR2 is SYGVKD. The V and J ends lost 6 bases and 0 bases, in that order; junction bases with no gene match: 4. The CDR3 nucleotides are TGTGCCATCAGCCCACTAGCGGCCTCCTACAATGAGCAGTTCTTC. Its translation: CAISPLAASYNEQFF.

This rearrangement joins TRBV4-1 to TRBJ1-4; D is ambiguous. This CDR3 has 13 residues. Trimming removed 3 bases from V and 2 bases from J, with 4 bases in between. Germline CDR1 and CDR2: MGHRA and YSYEKL. The CDR3 sequence is CASSQFTNEKLFF. In DNA, the CDR3 is TGCGCCAGCAGCCAGTTCACTAATGAAAAACTGTTTTTT.

The chain uses TRBV4-1 and TRBJ1-4; the match to TRBD1 covers 7 bases. The CDR3 totals 15 residues. Trimming cost V 1 base and J 5 bases; bases outside gene matches: 4. In germline, CDR1 is MGHRA, CDR2 YSYEKL. The CDR3 is CASSQVATGNEKLFF. CDR3 coding DNA: TGCGCCAGCAGCCAAGTGGCGACAGGGAATGAAAAACTGTTTTTT.

This clone occurred many times. The chain joins TRBV6-5 to TRBJ2-7; D ambiguous. CDR1 and CDR2 from the germline V gene are MNHEY and SVGAGI. The CDR3 is made up of 13 amino acids. Trimming cost V 6 bases and J 3 bases, with 12 bases left between them. CDR3 residues: CASSRSQNYEQYF. CDR3 in DNA: TGTGCCAGCAGCCGATCGCAGAACTACGAGCAGTACTTC.

CDR3 DNA sequence: TGCGCCAGCAGCTTACCGCTGGGTAATTCACCCCTCCACTTT. Translating gives CASSLPLGNSPLHF. This rearrangement joins TRBV5-1 to TRBJ1-6; D ambiguous. V was trimmed by 2 bases and J by 6 bases, leaving 9 bases between them. The germline gives CDR1 SGHRS, CDR2 YFSETQ. This CDR3 is 14 amino acids long.

The chain employs TRBV5-1 and TRBJ2-5; D tentatively fits TRBD1 or TRBD2 (5 bases each). V shed 4 bases and J shed 0 bases, with 10 bases lying between them. This CDR3 spans 14 amino acids. CDR1 and CDR2 from the germline V gene are SGHRS and YFSETQ. The CDR3 DNA sequence: TGCGCCAGCAGCAAAGGGACCAACCAAGAGACCCAGTACTTC. It yields the protein CASSKGTNQETQYF.

The CDR3 sequence is CASSDASGRVYIGELFF. The CDR3 DNA reads TGTGCCAGCAGTGACGCTAGCGGGAGGGTGTATATCGGGGAGCTGTTTTTT. The gene calls are TRBV6-1 and TRBJ2-2, with 12 bases that match TRBD2. Germline values: CDR1 MNHNS, CDR2 SASEGT. Losses at the gene ends were 3 bases for V and 7 bases for J; bases not matched to a gene: 9. The CDR3 consists of 17 residues.

The sample holds one count of this clone. This chain joins TRBV9 and TRBJ1-1, with TRBD1 matching 7 bases. The CDR3 has 16 residues. The V and J ends lost 3 bases and 3 bases, in that order; junction bases with no gene match: 11. The germline CDR1 and CDR2 sequences are SGDLS and YYNGEE. CDR3 bases: TGTGCCAGCAGCGAAAGACAGGGCGAGGGTTACACTGAAGCTTTCTTT. It specifies CASSERQGEGYTEAFF. Supplemented by reference TRBV9 and TRBJ1-1, the full variable domain reads DSGVTQTPKHLITATGQRVTLRCSPRSGDLSVYWYQQSLDQGLQFLIQYYNGEERAKGNILERFSAQQFPDLHSELNLSSLELGDSALYFCASSERQGEGYTEAFFGQGTRLTVV.

J is TRBJ1-5 and V is TRBV29-1; tentative D call: TRBD1 (5 bases). The CDR3 runs to 13 residues. Per germline, CDR1 SQVTM and CDR2 ANQGSEA. Trimming shortened V by 6 bases and J by 7 bases, and 16 bases separated the two germline ends. CDR3 in DNA: TGCAGCGTGGGGGACGGAGACAACCAGCCCCAGCATTTT. Translating it yields CSVGDGDNQPQHF.